This is a list of T cell receptor beta chains from one sample in a study of cytomegalovirus exposure and HLA in healthy donors. Profiled with immunoSEQ multiplex PCR; TCRdb holds only in-frame clones, not every one. Its table records 25,000 to 30,000 clones. Material for sequencing was PBMCs. The receptors derive from a man in his thirties or forties in good health and CMV-seronegative. CDR3s include the opening cysteine and the closing phenylalanine or tryptophan. D genes are given only for firm matches.

d_call: -; v_call: TRBV4-3; j_call: TRBJ1-6; cdr3_nt: TGCGCCAGCAGCCAAGGGGGGGGAGCCCTCCACTTT; cdr3_aa: CASSQGGGALHF
d_call: TRBD1; v_call: TRBV11-3; j_call: TRBJ2-4; cdr3_nt: TGTGCCAGCAGCATAAGACAGGGGGCCTCTAAAAACATTCAGTACTTC; cdr3_aa: CASSIRQGASKNIQYF
d_call: -; v_call: TRBV4-3; j_call: TRBJ1-6; cdr3_nt: TGCGCCAGCAGCCAAGATTGGGCCCCAATGTCACCCCTCCACTTT; cdr3_aa: CASSQDWAPMSPLHF
d_call: -; v_call: TRBV5-5; j_call: TRBJ1-1; cdr3_nt: TGTGCCAGCAGCTTGGGACCAGCGTACACTGAAGCTTTCTTT; cdr3_aa: CASSLGPAYTEAFF
d_call: -; v_call: TRBV5-1; j_call: TRBJ2-7; cdr3_nt: TGCGCCAGCAGCCAAGGGACTCCCCGAGGTTTCGAGCAGTACTTC; cdr3_aa: CASSQGTPRGFEQYF
d_call: TRBD1; v_call: TRBV2; j_call: TRBJ2-7; cdr3_nt: TGTGCCAGCAGCCCCAGGACAGGAATTACCGAGCAGTACTTC; cdr3_aa: CASSPRTGITEQYF
d_call: TRBD2; v_call: TRBV4-3; j_call: TRBJ2-2; cdr3_nt: TGCGCCAGCAGCCAAGATATTCAGCGGGGGGGAGATTACGGGGAGCTGTTTTTT; cdr3_aa: CASSQDIQRGGDYGELFF
d_call: -; v_call: TRBV7-9; j_call: TRBJ1-6; cdr3_nt: TGTGCCAGCAGCGTCGTCGGGAGTTATAATTCACCCCTCCACTTT; cdr3_aa: CASSVVGSYNSPLHF
d_call: -; v_call: TRBV29-1; j_call: TRBJ2-7; cdr3_nt: TGCAGCGTGGCAACAGGGAGAGAGCAGTACTTC; cdr3_aa: CSVATGREQYF
d_call: TRBD1; v_call: TRBV5-6; j_call: TRBJ2-7; cdr3_nt: TGTGCCAGCAGCGGACCCGGGACAGACATCTACGAGCAGTACTTC; cdr3_aa: CASSGPGTDIYEQYF
d_call: -; v_call: TRBV20-1; j_call: TRBJ2-7; cdr3_nt: TGCAGTGCTAGAGACTCCCTACAGTACTTC; cdr3_aa: CSARDSLQYF
d_call: TRBD2; v_call: TRBV30; j_call: TRBJ2-5; cdr3_nt: TGTGCCTGGGGTAGGAGCGGGGACCCTCAAGAGACCCAGTACTTC; cdr3_aa: CAWGRSGDPQETQYF
d_call: -; v_call: TRBV4-2; j_call: TRBJ1-1; cdr3_nt: TGTGCCAGCAGCCAAGAGACAGTTGTCACTGAAGCTTTCTTT; cdr3_aa: CASSQETVVTEAFF
d_call: TRBD1; v_call: TRBV19; j_call: TRBJ1-2; cdr3_nt: TGTGCCAGTACCCTACGGGCGCGACAGGGGTACTATGGCTACACCTTC; cdr3_aa: CASTLRARQGYYGYTF
d_call: TRBD1; v_call: TRBV2; j_call: TRBJ2-5; cdr3_nt: TGTGCCAGCAGAGCCGGGACAGGACAAGAGACCCAGTACTTC; cdr3_aa: CASRAGTGQETQYF
d_call: -; v_call: TRBV28; j_call: TRBJ2-3; cdr3_nt: TGTGCCAGCAGCAGGACTTTCGCAGATACGCAGTATTTT; cdr3_aa: CASSRTFADTQYF
d_call: TRBD2; v_call: TRBV9; j_call: TRBJ2-7; cdr3_nt: TGTGCCAGCAGCCCTTCGACTAGCGGGGGCCTCTCCTACGAGCAGTACTTC; cdr3_aa: CASSPSTSGGLSYEQYF
d_call: -; v_call: TRBV6-1; j_call: TRBJ2-7; cdr3_nt: TGTGCCAGCAGTGAAGCGGGGCACTCTGGGTTCTACGAGCAGTACTTC; cdr3_aa: CASSEAGHSGFYEQYF
d_call: -; v_call: TRBV13; j_call: TRBJ2-3; cdr3_nt: TGTGCCAGCAGCTTAGTGATAGATAGCACAGATACGCAGTATTTT; cdr3_aa: CASSLVIDSTDTQYF
d_call: -; v_call: TRBV27; j_call: TRBJ2-7; cdr3_nt: TGTGCCAGCAGTTTAAGCCGTACCTACGAGCAGTACTTC; cdr3_aa: CASSLSRTYEQYF
d_call: -; v_call: TRBV4-1; j_call: TRBJ1-1; cdr3_nt: TGCGCCAGCAGCCAAGAAGGGCAGGGTTGGACTGAAGCTTTCTTT; cdr3_aa: CASSQEGQGWTEAFF
d_call: TRBD1; v_call: TRBV9; j_call: TRBJ2-2; cdr3_nt: TGTGCCAGCAGCGTAGAGGGCAGGGGGCGCGGGGAGCTGTTTTTT; cdr3_aa: CASSVEGRGRGELFF
d_call: TRBD2; v_call: TRBV28; j_call: TRBJ2-7; cdr3_nt: TGTGCCAGCAGCCTAAGCGGGGGGGGTTACGAGCAGTACTTC; cdr3_aa: CASSLSGGGYEQYF
d_call: -; v_call: TRBV5-6; j_call: TRBJ2-3; cdr3_nt: TGTGCCAGCAGCTACAGCGGTACGCAGTATTTT; cdr3_aa: CASSYSGTQYF
d_call: -; v_call: TRBV5-4; j_call: TRBJ1-5; cdr3_nt: TGTGCCAGCAGCTTGTCAGGTCCCGATCAGCCCCAGCATTTT; cdr3_aa: CASSLSGPDQPQHF
d_call: -; v_call: TRBV4-1; j_call: TRBJ2-2; cdr3_nt: TGCGCCAGCAGCCTCGACGGGGGTATAAACACCGGGGAGCTGTTTTTT; cdr3_aa: CASSLDGGINTGELFF
d_call: TRBD2; v_call: TRBV7-3; j_call: TRBJ2-5; cdr3_nt: TGTGCCAGCAGTCCTGGACTAGCGGGGAGTGGGGAGACCCAGTACTTC; cdr3_aa: CASSPGLAGSGETQYF
d_call: TRBD2; v_call: TRBV5-1; j_call: TRBJ2-7; cdr3_nt: TGCGCCAGCAGCTTGGTGTCTAGCGGGTACTCCTACGAGCAGTACTTC; cdr3_aa: CASSLVSSGYSYEQYF
d_call: -; v_call: TRBV27; j_call: TRBJ1-5; cdr3_nt: TGTGCCAGCAGTTTACACGCAGTGCAGGGGACGGATCAGCCCCAGCATTTT; cdr3_aa: CASSLHAVQGTDQPQHF
d_call: -; v_call: TRBV19; j_call: TRBJ2-5; cdr3_nt: TGTGCCAGTAGTATTGCGGGAAGAGAGGCTGGAGAGACCCAGTACTTC; cdr3_aa: CASSIAGREAGETQYF
d_call: -; v_call: TRBV6-6; j_call: TRBJ2-7; cdr3_nt: TGTGCCAGCAGTCCCGCGACAGGCCGCTACGAGCAGTACTTC; cdr3_aa: CASSPATGRYEQYF
d_call: -; v_call: TRBV5-6; j_call: TRBJ2-7; cdr3_nt: TGTGCCAGCAGCCACACCGTGGACAGCTACGAGCAGTACTTC; cdr3_aa: CASSHTVDSYEQYF
d_call: -; v_call: TRBV19; j_call: TRBJ2-7; cdr3_nt: TGTGCCAGTAGTATGGGGAGATTAGGAGGGGAGCAGTACTTC; cdr3_aa: CASSMGRLGGEQYF
d_call: -; v_call: TRBV18; j_call: TRBJ1-6; cdr3_nt: TGTGCCAGCTCACAGAGGAACGGTTCACCCCTCCACTTT; cdr3_aa: CASSQRNGSPLHF
d_call: TRBD1; v_call: TRBV18; j_call: TRBJ1-2; cdr3_nt: TGTGCCAGCTCACCACCGGCGTCAGGGGGTAACTATGGCTACACCTTC; cdr3_aa: CASSPPASGGNYGYTF
d_call: TRBD1; v_call: TRBV10-3; j_call: TRBJ2-2; cdr3_nt: TGTGCCATCAATGACAGGGGCACCGGGGAGCTGTTTTTT; cdr3_aa: CAINDRGTGELFF
d_call: -; v_call: TRBV6-1; j_call: TRBJ2-7; cdr3_nt: TGTGCCAGCAGTGAAGCAAGCCTCGCCTACGAGCAGTACTTC; cdr3_aa: CASSEASLAYEQYF
d_call: -; v_call: TRBV7-2; j_call: TRBJ2-5; cdr3_nt: TGTGCCAGCAGCTTAGGCGACAAAACCGTCCAAGAGACCCAGTACTTC; cdr3_aa: CASSLGDKTVQETQYF
d_call: TRBD1; v_call: TRBV15; j_call: TRBJ1-4; cdr3_nt: TGTGCCACCAGCGCGGGACAGGGTAACGAAAAACTGTTTTTT; cdr3_aa: CATSAGQGNEKLFF
d_call: TRBD1; v_call: TRBV18; j_call: TRBJ2-7; cdr3_nt: TGTGCCAGCTCACCACCGGGACAGGGAGGCCACGAGCAGTACTTC; cdr3_aa: CASSPPGQGGHEQYF
d_call: TRBD1; v_call: TRBV6-5; j_call: TRBJ2-2; cdr3_nt: TGTGCCAGCAGTCAAGGGACAGATCACACCGGGGAGCTGTTTTTT; cdr3_aa: CASSQGTDHTGELFF
d_call: TRBD2; v_call: TRBV5-1; j_call: TRBJ2-3; cdr3_nt: TGCGCCAGCAGCTTCGGGGGAGGGCCCGATACGCAGTATTTT; cdr3_aa: CASSFGGGPDTQYF
d_call: TRBD1; v_call: TRBV11-3; j_call: TRBJ2-7; cdr3_nt: TGTGCCAGCACCCTGACAGGGAGCTACGAGCAGTACTTC; cdr3_aa: CASTLTGSYEQYF
d_call: -; v_call: TRBV11-2; j_call: TRBJ2-7; cdr3_nt: TGTGCCAGCAGCCGATGGGGCCCAAGAGGACGCGAGCAGTACTTC; cdr3_aa: CASSRWGPRGREQYF
d_call: TRBD1; v_call: TRBV19; j_call: TRBJ1-2; cdr3_nt: TGTGCCAGTAGTATCCCAGGGGGGAACTATGGCTACACCTTC; cdr3_aa: CASSIPGGNYGYTF
d_call: -; v_call: TRBV7-6; j_call: TRBJ1-3; cdr3_nt: TGTGCCAGCAGCTTAGGTCCGGGGTCGCTCGCTGGAAACACCATATATTTT; cdr3_aa: CASSLGPGSLAGNTIYF
d_call: TRBD2; v_call: TRBV4-2; j_call: TRBJ2-3; cdr3_nt: TGTGCCAGCAGCCAAACCGACCGGGGGGGAAGCACAGATACGCAGTATTTT; cdr3_aa: CASSQTDRGGSTDTQYF
d_call: TRBD1; v_call: TRBV5-1; j_call: TRBJ1-2; cdr3_nt: TGCGCCAGCAGCTTGGGACAGGGAAAGCTCTATGGCTACACCTTC; cdr3_aa: CASSLGQGKLYGYTF
d_call: TRBD1; v_call: TRBV7-2; j_call: TRBJ1-2; cdr3_nt: TGTGCCAGCAGCCCCCGGACAGGGAGATTGTATGGCTACACCTTC; cdr3_aa: CASSPRTGRLYGYTF
d_call: -; v_call: TRBV5-1; j_call: TRBJ1-1; cdr3_nt: TGCGCCAGCAGCTTCAGGGAGGCGCACACTGAAGCTTTCTTT; cdr3_aa: CASSFREAHTEAFF
d_call: -; v_call: TRBV7-9; j_call: TRBJ1-2; cdr3_nt: TGTGCCAGCAGCAAACGGGGGACCTATGGCTACACCTTC; cdr3_aa: CASSKRGTYGYTF
d_call: TRBD1; v_call: TRBV7-2; j_call: TRBJ2-7; cdr3_nt: TGTGCCAGCAGCTTAGCAGGGACAGGGCTGGAGCAGTACTTC; cdr3_aa: CASSLAGTGLEQYF